Listed below are T cell receptor beta chains from one sample, sequenced in a study of blood T cell repertoires in COVID-19. Sequencing used immunoSEQ multiplex PCR; TCRdb keeps in-frame clones, though not all of them. Here the sample spans tens of thousands of clones, about 80% being singletons. The sample was peripheral blood. Source of these receptors: a man aged 45 to 65 with COVID-19, enrolled during active disease. Both conserved end residues are trimmed from each CDR3. The order of the fields is V gene, CDR3 protein.

>TRBV19
ARQVPYEQY
>TRBV7-9
ASSLDTDYGYT
>TRBV25-1
ASSESGRYNEQF
>TRBV5-6
ASSTTGNDSPLH
>TRBV7-9
ASSLAQGINSPLH
>TRBV12-2
ASRLTDRGLIGGELF
>TRBV5-4
ASSLASGGGGFKNIQY
>TRBV3-1/TRBV3-2
ASSQDPAGARHEQY
>TRBV28
ASNLDRVNEKLF
>TRBV9
ASSARRSNYGYT
>TRBV18
ASSPEYSNQPQH
>TRBV3-1/TRBV3-2
ASSLLDRDRAYEQY
>TRBV15
ATSRDRTVLGPQH
>TRBV29-1
SAVEVDRAVEETQY
>TRBV4-1
ASSSWTPASTDTQY
>TRBV6-6
ASNYLGQPQH
>TRBV5-4
ASEFGGTINTEAF
>TRBV28
ATMPDRGDTIY
>TRBV19
ASSTTGLPDEQF
>TRBV10-3
AISESRRGELF
>TRBV5-5
ASSLGQPRHEQY
>TRBV11-2
ASSSRLAENTGELF
>TRBV4-3
ASTPGLRNGYT
>TRBV5-4
ASSLGDYADTQY
>TRBV27
ASSFSQGPDSPLH
>TRBV6-2/TRBV6-3
ASSYRGGGSPLH